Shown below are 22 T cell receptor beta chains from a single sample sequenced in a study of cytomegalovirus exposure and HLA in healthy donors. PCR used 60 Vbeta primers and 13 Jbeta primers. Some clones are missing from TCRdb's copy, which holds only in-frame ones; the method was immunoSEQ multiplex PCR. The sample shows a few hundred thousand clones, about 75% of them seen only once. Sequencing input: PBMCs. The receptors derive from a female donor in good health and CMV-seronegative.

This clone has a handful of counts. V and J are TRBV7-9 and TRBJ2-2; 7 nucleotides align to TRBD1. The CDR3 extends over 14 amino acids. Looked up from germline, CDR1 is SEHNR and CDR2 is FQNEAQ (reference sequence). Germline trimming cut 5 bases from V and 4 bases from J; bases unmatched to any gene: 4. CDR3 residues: CASSEQGITGELFF. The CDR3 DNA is TGTGCCAGCAGCGAACAGGGGATCACCGGGGAGCTGTTTTTT.

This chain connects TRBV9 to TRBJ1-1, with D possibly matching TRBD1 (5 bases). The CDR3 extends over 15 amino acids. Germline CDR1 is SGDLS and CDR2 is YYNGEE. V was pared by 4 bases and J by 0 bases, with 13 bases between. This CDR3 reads CASSPATVMNTEAFF. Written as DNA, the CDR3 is TGTGCCAGCAGCCCCGCGACAGTTATGAACACTGAAGCTTTCTTT.

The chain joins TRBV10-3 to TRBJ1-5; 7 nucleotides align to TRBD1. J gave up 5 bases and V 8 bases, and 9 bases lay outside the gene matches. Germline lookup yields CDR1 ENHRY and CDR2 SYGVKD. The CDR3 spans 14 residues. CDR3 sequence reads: CAIVYRGPHQPQHF. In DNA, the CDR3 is TGTGCCATCGTATACAGGGGACCACATCAGCCCCAGCATTTT.

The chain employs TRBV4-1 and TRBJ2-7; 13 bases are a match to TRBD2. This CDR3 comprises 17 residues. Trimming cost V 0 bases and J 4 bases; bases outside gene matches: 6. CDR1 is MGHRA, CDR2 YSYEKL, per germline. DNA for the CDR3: TGCGCCAGCAGCCAAGATAGGCCGGGACTAGCGGGATACGAGCAGTACTTC. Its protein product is CASSQDRPGLAGYEQYF.

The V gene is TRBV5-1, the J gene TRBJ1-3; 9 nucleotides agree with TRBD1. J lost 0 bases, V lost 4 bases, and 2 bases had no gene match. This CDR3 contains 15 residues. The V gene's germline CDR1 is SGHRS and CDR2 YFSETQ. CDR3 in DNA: TGCGCCAGCAGCATGGGACAGGGCTCTGGAAACACCATATATTTT. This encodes CASSMGQGSGNTIYF.

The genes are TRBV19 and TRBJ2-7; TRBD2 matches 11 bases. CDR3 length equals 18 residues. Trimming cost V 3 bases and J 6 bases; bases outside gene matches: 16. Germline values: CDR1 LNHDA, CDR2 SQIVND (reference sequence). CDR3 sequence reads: CASSIFFRPGTSGSEQYF. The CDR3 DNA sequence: TGTGCCAGTAGTATTTTTTTCCGGCCCGGGACTAGCGGTTCCGAGCAGTACTTC. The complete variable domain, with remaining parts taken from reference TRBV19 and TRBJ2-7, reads DGGITQSPKYLFRKEGQNVTLSCEQNLNHDAMYWYRQDPGQGLRLIYYSQIVNDFQKGDIAEGYSVSREKKESFPLTVTSAQKNPTAFYLCASSIFFRPGTSGSEQYFGPGTRLTVT.

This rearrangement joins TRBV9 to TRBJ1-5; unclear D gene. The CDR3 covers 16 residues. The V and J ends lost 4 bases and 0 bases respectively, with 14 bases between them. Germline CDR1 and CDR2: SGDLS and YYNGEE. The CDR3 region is CASSTGEGFSNQPQHF. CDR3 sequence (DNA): TGTGCCAGCAGCACGGGAGAAGGGTTTAGCAATCAGCCCCAGCATTTT.

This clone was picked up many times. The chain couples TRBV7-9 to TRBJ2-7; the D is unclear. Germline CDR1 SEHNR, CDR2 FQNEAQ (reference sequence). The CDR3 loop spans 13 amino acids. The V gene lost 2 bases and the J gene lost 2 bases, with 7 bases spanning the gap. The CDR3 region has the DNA TGTGCCAGCAGCTTACAGGTGCCCTACGAGCAGTACTTC. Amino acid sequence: CASSLQVPYEQYF.

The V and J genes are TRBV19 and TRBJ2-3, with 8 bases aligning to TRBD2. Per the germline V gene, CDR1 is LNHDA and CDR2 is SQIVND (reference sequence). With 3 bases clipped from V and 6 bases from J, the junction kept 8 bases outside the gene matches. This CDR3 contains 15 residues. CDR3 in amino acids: CASSMAAGARDTQYF. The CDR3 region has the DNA TGTGCCAGTAGTATGGCAGCGGGGGCCCGGGATACGCAGTATTTT.

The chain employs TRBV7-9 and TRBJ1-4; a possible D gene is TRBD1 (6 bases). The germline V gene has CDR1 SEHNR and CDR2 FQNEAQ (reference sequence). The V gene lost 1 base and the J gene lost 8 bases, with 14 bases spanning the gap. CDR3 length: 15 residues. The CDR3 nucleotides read TGTGCCAGCAGCTTAGAGGGGGGGGCGAAAGAAAAACTGTTTTTT. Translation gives CASSLEGGAKEKLFF.

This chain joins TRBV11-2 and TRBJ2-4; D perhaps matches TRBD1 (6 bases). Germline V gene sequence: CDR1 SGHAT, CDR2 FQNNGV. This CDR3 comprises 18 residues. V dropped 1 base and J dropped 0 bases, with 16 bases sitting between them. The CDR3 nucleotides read TGTGCCAGCAGCTTAGGCAAGTCAGGGGCCGTAGCCAAAAACATTCAGTACTTC. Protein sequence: CASSLGKSGAVAKNIQYF.

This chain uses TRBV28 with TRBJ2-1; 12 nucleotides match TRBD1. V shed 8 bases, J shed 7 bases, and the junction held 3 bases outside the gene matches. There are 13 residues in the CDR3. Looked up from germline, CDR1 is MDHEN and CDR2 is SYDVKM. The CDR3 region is CASGTGGLNEQFF. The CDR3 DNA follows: TGTGCCAGCGGGACAGGGGGCTTGAATGAGCAGTTCTTC.

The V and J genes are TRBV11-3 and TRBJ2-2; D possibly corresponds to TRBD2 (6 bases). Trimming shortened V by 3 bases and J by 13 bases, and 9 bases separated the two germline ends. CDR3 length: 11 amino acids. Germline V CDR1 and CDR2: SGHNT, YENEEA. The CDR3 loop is CASSLRDWLFF. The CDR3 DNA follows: TGTGCCAGCAGCTTGAGGGACTGGCTGTTTTTT.

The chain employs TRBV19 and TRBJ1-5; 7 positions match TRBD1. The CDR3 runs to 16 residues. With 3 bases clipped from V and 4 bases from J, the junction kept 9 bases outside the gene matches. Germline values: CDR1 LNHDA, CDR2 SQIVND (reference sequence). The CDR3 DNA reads TGTGCCAGTAGTATCCCCCAGGGGGGAGTGAATCAGCCCCAGCATTTT. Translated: CASSIPQGGVNQPQHF.

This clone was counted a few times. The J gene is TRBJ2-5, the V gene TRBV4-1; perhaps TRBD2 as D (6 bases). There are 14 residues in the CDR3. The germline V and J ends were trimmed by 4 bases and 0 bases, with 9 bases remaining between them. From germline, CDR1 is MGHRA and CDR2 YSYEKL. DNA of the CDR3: TGCGCCAGCAGCCGGACTACAAACCAAGAGACCCAGTACTTC. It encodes CASSRTTNQETQYF.

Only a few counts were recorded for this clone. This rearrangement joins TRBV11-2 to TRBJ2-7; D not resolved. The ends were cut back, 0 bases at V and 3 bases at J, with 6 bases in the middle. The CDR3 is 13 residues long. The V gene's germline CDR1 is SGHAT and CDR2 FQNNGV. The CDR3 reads CASSLDPGYEQYF. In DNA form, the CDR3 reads TGTGCCAGCAGCTTAGATCCCGGCTACGAGCAGTACTTC. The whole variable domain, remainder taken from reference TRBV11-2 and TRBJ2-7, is EAGVAQSPRYKIIEKRQSVAFWCNPISGHATLYWYQQILGQGPKLLIQFQNNGVVDDSQLPKDRFSAERLKGVDSTLKIQPAKLEDSAVYLCASSLDPGYEQYFGPGTRLTVT.

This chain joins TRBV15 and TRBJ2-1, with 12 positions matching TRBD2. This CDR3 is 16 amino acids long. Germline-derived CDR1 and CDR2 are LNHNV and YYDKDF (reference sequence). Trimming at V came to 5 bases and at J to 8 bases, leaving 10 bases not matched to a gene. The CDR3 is CATSPRGGLAGYEQFF. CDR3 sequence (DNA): TGTGCCACCAGCCCCCGGGGCGGACTAGCGGGATATGAGCAGTTCTTC.

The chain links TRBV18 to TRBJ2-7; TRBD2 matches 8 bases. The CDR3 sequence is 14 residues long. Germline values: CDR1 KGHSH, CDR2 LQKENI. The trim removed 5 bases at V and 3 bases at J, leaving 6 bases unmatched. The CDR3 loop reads CASSSSGRFYEQYF. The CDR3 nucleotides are TGTGCCAGCTCATCAAGCGGGAGATTCTACGAGCAGTACTTC.

CDR3 amino acids: CASSAQLAEGRNEQFF. The CDR3 DNA is TGTGCCAGCAGTGCCCAGCTAGCGGAGGGGAGGAATGAGCAGTTCTTC. V is TRBV2 and J is TRBJ2-1; 7 bases agree with TRBD2. CDR3 length: 16 amino acids. J was trimmed by 7 bases and V by 4 bases; bases with no gene match: 13. The germline V gene has CDR1 SNHLY and CDR2 FYNNEI. Together with reference TRBV2 and TRBJ2-1, the CDR3 gives the full variable domain: EPEVTQTPSHQVTQMGQEVILRCVPISNHLYFYWYRQILGQKVEFLVSFYNNEISEKSEIFDDQFSVERPDGSNFTLKIRSTKLEDSAMYFCASSAQLAEGRNEQFFGPGTRLTVL.

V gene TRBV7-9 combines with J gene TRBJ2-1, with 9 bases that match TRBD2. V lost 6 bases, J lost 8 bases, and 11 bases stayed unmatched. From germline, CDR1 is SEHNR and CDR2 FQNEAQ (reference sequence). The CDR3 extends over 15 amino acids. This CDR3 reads CASRSPSGTVYEQFF. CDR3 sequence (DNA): TGTGCCAGCAGATCCCCTAGCGGGACAGTCTATGAGCAGTTCTTC.

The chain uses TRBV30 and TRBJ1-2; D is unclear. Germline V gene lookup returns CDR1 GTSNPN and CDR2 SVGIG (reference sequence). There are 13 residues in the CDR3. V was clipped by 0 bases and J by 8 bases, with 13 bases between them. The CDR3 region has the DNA TGTGCCTGGAGTGTACTAGAGGGAAAGGGCTACACCTTC. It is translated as CAWSVLEGKGYTF. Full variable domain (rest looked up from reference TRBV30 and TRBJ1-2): SQTIHQWPATLVQPVGSPLSLECTVEGTSNPNLYWYRQAAGRGLQLLFYSVGIGQISSEVPQNLSASRPQDRQFILSSKKLLLSDSGFYLCAWSVLEGKGYTFGSGTRLTVV.

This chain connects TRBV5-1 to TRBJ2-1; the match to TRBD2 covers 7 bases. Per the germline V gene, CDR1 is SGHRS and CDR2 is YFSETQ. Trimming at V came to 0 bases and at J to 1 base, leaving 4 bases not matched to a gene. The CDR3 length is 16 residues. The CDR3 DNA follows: TGCGCCAGCAGCTTGGAGTCACTAGCGTCCTACAATGAGCAGTTCTTC. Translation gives CASSLESLASYNEQFF.